The clone carrying this T cell receptor (beta chain) was observed at least ten times. These data belong to a study of early T cells in non-severe SARS-CoV-2 infection. The V end lost 3 bases, the J end lost 8 bases, and 12 bases lay between the germline ends. The CDR3 contains 13 residues. Germline values: CDR1 MNHEY, CDR2 SVGEGT. TCRdb re-analysed the 5' RACE reads in MiXCR, keeping a single row per CDR3 protein. The sample contains tens of thousands of distinct CDR3 sequences, around 12% of which appear only once. The sequence came from an adult who was a healthcare worker with PCR-confirmed SARS-CoV-2 infection or an uninfected control (not recorded which). The rearrangement joins TRBV6-2 or TRBV6-3 to TRBJ2-3, with a tentative D call TRBD1 (6 bases). Sequenced material: whole blood. In DNA form, the CDR3 reads TGTGCCAGCAGTTATGTACAGGGAGTTACGCAGTATTTT. Protein sequence: CASSYVQGVTQYF.